The rows below give T cell receptor beta chains drawn from one sample of a study of blood T cell repertoires in COVID-19. Only in-frame clones appear in the TCRdb table, and some are missing; sequencing was by immunoSEQ multiplex PCR. The table lists about 78,000 clones, about 90% of them singletons. Sequencing input: peripheral blood. Receptor source: a woman between 45 and 65 years old in a cohort sampled during active COVID-19. CDR3s include the opening cysteine and the closing phenylalanine or tryptophan. A D gene is named only where the DNA matches it firmly. The size entry is marked missing in some rows and otherwise reads once, few, many or a size class.

size: .
V: TRBV5-4
J: TRBJ2-7
D: .
DNA: TGTGCCAGCAGCCGATCGGGACACCACACCTACGAGCAGTACTTC
CDR3: CASSRSGHHTYEQYF

size: .
V: TRBV30
J: TRBJ2-1
D: .
DNA: TGTGCCTCTCTGAGAGGCTCCCTCAATGAGCAGTTCTTC
CDR3: CASLRGSLNEQFF

size: .
V: TRBV24-1
J: TRBJ1-5
D: .
DNA: TGTGCCACCAGTGACAGATGGGGGGGGCAGCCCCAGCATTTT
CDR3: CATSDRWGGQPQHF

size: .
V: TRBV27
J: TRBJ2-3
D: TRBD1
DNA: TGTGCCAGCAGTTTCGGACAGGGGGCAACAGATACGCAGTATTTT
CDR3: CASSFGQGATDTQYF

size: .
V: TRBV28
J: TRBJ2-5
D: .
DNA: TGTGCCAGCAATCCCGCTCCGCCGGAAGAGACCCAGTACTTC
CDR3: CASNPAPPEETQYF

size: .
V: TRBV11-2
J: TRBJ1-6
D: .
DNA: TGTGCCAGCAGCTTAGGGGCAGGGTCTAATTCACCCCTCCACTTT
CDR3: CASSLGAGSNSPLHF

size: .
V: TRBV19
J: TRBJ2-2
D: .
DNA: TGTGCCAGTAATCAGGGCTCCGGGGAGCTGTTTTTT
CDR3: CASNQGSGELFF

size: .
V: TRBV10-3
J: TRBJ2-5
D: TRBD2
DNA: TGTGCCATCAGTGGCGGGAGGGCCGGGGAGACCCAGTACTTC
CDR3: CAISGGRAGETQYF

size: .
V: TRBV2
J: TRBJ2-1
D: TRBD2
DNA: TGTGCCAGCAGCCCCGGACTAGCGGCTTACAATGAGCAGTTCTTC
CDR3: CASSPGLAAYNEQFF

size: .
V: TRBV7-8
J: TRBJ2-7
D: TRBD2
DNA: TGTGCCAGCAGCTTAGGAGCCAGCGGGGTAGGCTACGAGCAGTACTTC
CDR3: CASSLGASGVGYEQYF

size: .
V: TRBV6-5
J: TRBJ2-7
D: TRBD2
DNA: TGTGCCAGCGGGACTAGCGGGCGAGTCTACGAGCAGTACTTC
CDR3: CASGTSGRVYEQYF

size: once
V: TRBV18
J: TRBJ2-7
D: TRBD2
DNA: TGTGCCAGCTCACCACCGAATAGCGGGGAGTGGGGCGAGCAGTACTTC
CDR3: CASSPPNSGEWGEQYF

size: .
V: TRBV27
J: TRBJ1-2
D: TRBD1
DNA: TGTGCCAGCAGTCCTACAGGGGGCGGGAGCAATGGCTACACCTTC
CDR3: CASSPTGGGSNGYTF

size: .
V: TRBV21-1
J: TRBJ2-3
D: .
DNA: TGTGCCAGCAGCCCCAGCGGGAGGGCCGGCGATACGCAGTATTTT
CDR3: CASSPSGRAGDTQYF

size: .
V: TRBV6-5
J: TRBJ2-3
D: TRBD1
DNA: TGTGCCAGCAGTTACTTGACAGGGACGGCAGATACGCAGTATTTT
CDR3: CASSYLTGTADTQYF

size: .
V: TRBV2
J: TRBJ2-3
D: .
DNA: TGTGCCACCGGGCGGGGTACAGATACGCAGTATTTT
CDR3: CATGRGTDTQYF

size: .
V: TRBV18
J: TRBJ2-1
D: TRBD2
DNA: TGTGCCAGCTGTCGTGAAACTAGCGGGATCAATGAGCAGTTCTTC
CDR3: CASCRETSGINEQFF

size: .
V: TRBV7-9
J: TRBJ1-1
D: TRBD1
DNA: TGTGCCAGCAGCCGCCGACAGGGGACAAACACTGAAGCTTTCTTT
CDR3: CASSRRQGTNTEAFF

size: .
V: TRBV9
J: TRBJ1-1
D: .
DNA: TGTGCCAGCAGCGTAGGTCTTATGGGGGGATACACTGAAGCTTTCTTT
CDR3: CASSVGLMGGYTEAFF

size: .
V: TRBV28
J: TRBJ1-4
D: TRBD1
DNA: TGTGCCAGCAGTCCTATGCCCCTAACAGGGGAATACGAAAAACTGTTTTTT
CDR3: CASSPMPLTGEYEKLFF

size: .
V: TRBV10-1
J: TRBJ2-5
D: .
DNA: TGCGCCAGCAGCGAGGACGAGGGTGAGACCCAGTACTTC
CDR3: CASSEDEGETQYF

size: once
V: TRBV20-1
J: TRBJ2-1
D: .
DNA: TGCAGTGCTAGCGGGTACAATGAGCAGTTCTTC
CDR3: CSASGYNEQFF

size: .
V: TRBV3-1/TRBV3-2
J: TRBJ2-3
D: .
DNA: TGTGCCAGCAGCCAAGGTGCGGGATCCTCAGATACGCAGTATTTT
CDR3: CASSQGAGSSDTQYF

size: .
V: TRBV19
J: TRBJ2-1
D: TRBD2
DNA: TGTGCCAGTAGTCATTCCTACGCGGGAGCGGGAGAGGACAATGAGCAGTTCTTC
CDR3: CASSHSYAGAGEDNEQFF

size: .
V: TRBV6-6
J: TRBJ2-1
D: .
DNA: TGTGCCAGCAGATACCTACAGGGCAGTGAGCAGTTCTTC
CDR3: CASRYLQGSEQFF

size: .
V: TRBV12-5
J: TRBJ2-3
D: TRBD1
DNA: TGTGCTAGTGGACGGGACAGCCACACAGATACGCAGTATTTT
CDR3: CASGRDSHTDTQYF